The rows below give T cell receptor beta chains drawn from one sample of a study of T cell responses to AZD1222 COVID-19 vaccine. The method was immunoSEQ multiplex PCR; TCRdb's version includes in-frame clones alone and lacks a portion of them. The sample records 95,000 to 110,000 clones, about 89% being singletons. The starting material was peripheral blood, obtained on day 0 of AZD1222 vaccination. The source is an adult in good health. Both conserved end residues are trimmed from each CDR3.

j_call: TRBJ2-1
v_call: TRBV5-1
cdr3_aa: ASSLIQRGFDEQF

j_call: TRBJ2-7
v_call: TRBV11-2
cdr3_aa: ASSLGQTYEQY

j_call: TRBJ2-3
v_call: TRBV7-8
cdr3_aa: ASRGTDTDTQY

j_call: TRBJ2-7
v_call: TRBV5-4
cdr3_aa: ASSSPQVGSYEQY

j_call: TRBJ2-1
v_call: TRBV9
cdr3_aa: ASSVNPGAPSYNEQF

j_call: TRBJ1-2
v_call: TRBV11-1
cdr3_aa: ASSKTGNYGYT

j_call: TRBJ1-1
v_call: TRBV13
cdr3_aa: ATALSLGTNTEAF

j_call: TRBJ1-5
v_call: TRBV19
cdr3_aa: ASMFQGRQPQH

j_call: TRBJ2-2
v_call: TRBV25-1
cdr3_aa: ASSEMGDGGELF

j_call: TRBJ1-5
v_call: TRBV19
cdr3_aa: ASSIKGNSNQPQH

j_call: TRBJ2-1
v_call: TRBV6-5
cdr3_aa: ASSYSWGGIDEQF

j_call: TRBJ2-2
v_call: TRBV6-5
cdr3_aa: ASSRPNRAGELF

j_call: TRBJ1-1
v_call: TRBV9
cdr3_aa: ASASGTGYLNTEAF

j_call: TRBJ2-5
v_call: TRBV5-1
cdr3_aa: ASSLEGGSTRTQY

j_call: TRBJ2-2
v_call: TRBV3-1/TRBV3-2
cdr3_aa: ASSQEGESGELF

j_call: TRBJ2-7
v_call: TRBV6-5
cdr3_aa: ASSSRPSYEQY

j_call: TRBJ2-7
v_call: TRBV3-1/TRBV3-2
cdr3_aa: ASSQASGGAYEQY

j_call: TRBJ2-7
v_call: TRBV11-1
cdr3_aa: ASSIAGAYEQY

j_call: TRBJ1-3
v_call: TRBV6-1
cdr3_aa: ASSDRAAGNTIY

j_call: TRBJ1-1
v_call: TRBV25-1
cdr3_aa: ASRGTGLEAF